The source of this T cell receptor (beta chain) is a study of T cells in Graves' hyperthyroidism and ophthalmopathy (dated by TCRdb to about 2019). A note on the overall study: Peripheral blood was sampled at the time of initial diagnosis, prior to any treatment. After blood sampling, hyperthyroidism patients were treated with methimazole at a starting dose of 30 mg daily, and ophthalmopathy patients were treated with high-dose intravenous methylprednisolone. According to the paper, TCR Vbeta CDR3 sequencing was carried out on about 140 peripheral blood samples, which came from some 41 ophthalmopathy, around 74 hyperthyroidism and about 17 progressor patients. Thyroid tissue and blood T-cell repertoires from six Graves' hyperthyroidism patients were also compared in the study. Prospective prediction of ophthalmopathy was tested in an independent validation cohort consisting of fewer than 20 hyperthyroidism patients and around 16 patients who later progressed to ophthalmopathy. To identify distinguishing TCR V-J signatures, a discovery cohort of 100 or so patients was used, comprising 43 with Graves' ophthalmopathy and some 60 with stable Graves' hyperthyroidism. For training and testing, the 80 to 100 patients in the discovery cohort were randomly divided in a 7:3 ratio. Overall results and qualifications from the work: Most expanded thyroid clonotypes (frequency above 0.001) were also detected in blood, suggesting blood repertoires may reflect thyroid immune responses. Ophthalmopathy was separated from stable hyperthyroidism by a 13 V-J signature model, with about 88% sensitivity and approximately 81% specificity obtained in cross-validation and 80%/75% obtained in testing. During validation, the model predicted progression to ophthalmopathy a median of around 7 months ahead of onset, with more than 60% sensitivity and about 72% specificity. No statistical method was used to set the sample size in advance, and investigators knew the group allocation.

TCR beta CDR3 regions were amplified from RNA transcripts. The TCR CDR3 was subjected to a first round of RT-PCR using the HTBI primer set and the Qiagen OneStep RT-PCR kit. Libraries were constructed in a second round of multiplex PCR, after which size selection and purification were carried out. Paired-end sequencing of the libraries was performed with 100 bp reads on an Illumina HiSeq2000. In the source study's methods: SOAPnuke was used to process the raw data, throwing out any read that contained adapters or uncalled bases, had a mean Phred below 15, or lacked an exact constant-primer or identifier match. COPE v1.2.5 was used to merge the high-quality paired reads, and each unique nucleotide sequence was defined as a clonotype. MiTCR v1.1 was used to align the clonotypes against IMGT TRBV, TRBD and TRBJ reference segments. The analysis was restricted to V-J combinations with a frequency above 0.0001, which together covered approximately 99% of the repertoires. The TCS score was defined as F50 (clonal expansion) divided by E x V (chaos), with BLOSUM62-based TCRdist calculated between CDR3 peptides within each V-J. Welch's t-statistics and random forest reduced roughly 530 V-J features to some 14, which were used in a naive Bayes classifier (R e1071). TCRdb trimmed the raw reads at Q25, called clones with MiXCR and kept productive beta chains. Rows with one shared CDR3 protein collapse into an entry with the most common genes and DNA. The V and J calls, along with clone size, are taken from TCRdb and not from the paper's own processing. This sample is represented by about 560,000 distinct CDR3 sequences; over 15% of them were singletons. Jointly, the top ten make up more than 15% of the sample.

As encoded in the germline V gene, CDR1 is MNHEY while CDR2 is SVGAGI. CDR3 length: 15 amino acids, cysteine to phenylalanine. Only the CDR3 portion is preserved as DNA: 45 bases, with reading frame beginning at the first base. V is trimmed back by 0 bases and J by 5 bases, and the junction contains 6 bases that no gene match accounts for. Stable Graves' hyperthyroidism was defined as no progression to ophthalmopathy during 18 months of follow-up. Hyperthyroidism patients were newly diagnosed, had a disease duration of under 2 months, and were aged 18 to 65 years. Patients with uncontrolled infections, other autoimmune diseases, pregnancy or lactation were excluded. Diagnoses were based on clinical symptoms, serum thyroxine and TRAb, thyroid ultrasound and orbital computed tomography. PBMCs were isolated from 7.5 to 10 ml of fresh peripheral blood by Ficoll-Paque density gradient centrifugation. Trizol reagent was used to extract total RNA, and RNA quality was then checked on an Agilent 2100 Bioanalyzer.

This clonotype was observed many times. No cognate antigen has been identified for it. The record has no base qualities; no much larger clone is one base away. This sequence was found in a woman younger than 35 with Graves' hyperthyroidism. The chain was built from TRBV6-5 and TRBJ2-7, and TRBD2 matches 8 of the central bases. The sequencing sample was made of blood. DNA sequence: TGTGCCAGCAGTTACTCTGTCCAGCGGGAGAACGAGCAGTACTTC. This sequence encodes CASSYSVQRENEQYF.